This T cell receptor (beta chain) comes out of a study of T cell repertoires in cytomegalovirus infection. Turning to the study itself: Shared public TCR beta signatures pointed to both CMV infection and a matching HLA type.

There are a few counts of this clonotype. Its antigen is unidentified. CDR1 and CDR2 from the germline V gene are SGHRS and YFSETQ. This CDR3 spans 14 amino acids. Trimming removed 0 bases from V and 4 bases from J, with 8 bases in between. General study results and limits: CMV-specific TCR beta clonotypes restricted by HLA-C were the ones dominating the ex vivo response.

TCRdb called the reads again in MiXCR, with one record for every CDR3 protein. The sample yields hundreds of thousands of distinct CDR3 sequences, 15% to 20% seen once. The TCR comes from a human donor in good health (CMV status not recorded). Some clones in this sample may be carry-over from other donors' samples. Sequences were obtained from PBMCs. V gene TRBV5-1 combines with J gene TRBJ2-1; D tentatively reads TRBD1 or TRBD2 (5 bases each). CDR3 protein: CASSLGDVYNEQFF. CDR3 DNA: TGCGCCAGCAGCTTGGGGGACGTATACAATGAGCAGTTCTTC.